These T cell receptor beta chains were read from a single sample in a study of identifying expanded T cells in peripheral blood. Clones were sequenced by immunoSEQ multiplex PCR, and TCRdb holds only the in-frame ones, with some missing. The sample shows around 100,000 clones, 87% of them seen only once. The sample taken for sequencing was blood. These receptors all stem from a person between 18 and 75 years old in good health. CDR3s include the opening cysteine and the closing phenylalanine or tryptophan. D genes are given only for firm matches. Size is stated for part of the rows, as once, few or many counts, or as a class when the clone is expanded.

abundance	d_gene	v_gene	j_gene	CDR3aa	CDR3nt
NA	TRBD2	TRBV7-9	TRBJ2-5	CASSFTGGGIQETQYF	TGTGCCAGCAGCTTTACCGGCGGGGGGATACAAGAGACCCAGTACTTC
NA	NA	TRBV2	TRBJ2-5	CASSEAGGETQYF	TGTGCCAGCAGTGAAGCAGGAGGGGAGACCCAGTACTTC
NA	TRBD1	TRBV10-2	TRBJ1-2	CASTIKQGGDYGYTF	TGCGCCAGCACCATTAAACAGGGGGGTGACTATGGCTACACCTTC
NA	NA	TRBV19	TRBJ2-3	CASSIFATFTTDTQYF	TGTGCCAGTAGTATCTTCGCTACTTTCACCACAGATACGCAGTATTTT
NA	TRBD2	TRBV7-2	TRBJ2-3	CASLVGGSTDTQYF	TGTGCCAGCCTCGTCGGGGGGAGCACAGATACGCAGTATTTT
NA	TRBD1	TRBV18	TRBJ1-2	CASSRGQGNYGYTF	TGTGCCAGCTCACGGGGACAGGGGAACTATGGCTACACCTTC
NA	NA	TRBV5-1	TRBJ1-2	CASSLGAWGQGGGGYTF	TGCGCCAGCAGCTTGGGCGCCTGGGGGCAGGGAGGAGGTGGCTACACCTTC
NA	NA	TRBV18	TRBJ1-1	CASTLGPGPNTEAFF	TGTGCCAGCACTCTTGGGCCAGGGCCGAACACTGAAGCTTTCTTT
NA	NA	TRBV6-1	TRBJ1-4	CASGQLLATNEKLFF	TGTGCCAGCGGACAGCTTCTCGCAACTAATGAAAAACTGTTTTTT
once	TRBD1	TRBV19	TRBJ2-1	CASKGQGAFEQFF	TGTGCCAGTAAGGGACAGGGGGCGTTTGAGCAGTTCTTC
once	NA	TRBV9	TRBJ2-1	CASSPTLGGNEQFF	TGTGCCAGCAGTCCCACCCTGGGGGGCAATGAGCAGTTCTTC
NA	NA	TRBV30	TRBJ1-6	CAWSVIGNSPLHF	TGTGCCTGGAGTGTAATCGGAAACTCACCCCTCCACTTT
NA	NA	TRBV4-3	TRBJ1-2	CASSQDQGSAFFYGYTF	TGCGCCAGCAGCCAAGATCAGGGGTCGGCCTTCTTCTATGGCTACACCTTC
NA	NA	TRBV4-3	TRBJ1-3	CASRSSSVVGGSGNTIYF	TGCGCCAGCAGGTCTTCCTCGGTAGTTGGGGGCTCTGGAAACACCATATATTTT
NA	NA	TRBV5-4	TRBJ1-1	CASTADLNTEAFF	TGTGCCAGCACCGCGGACCTGAACACTGAAGCTTTCTTT
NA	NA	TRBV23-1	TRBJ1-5	CASSHSLKGNQPQHF	TGCGCCAGCAGTCACTCTCTGAAGGGCAATCAGCCCCAGCATTTT
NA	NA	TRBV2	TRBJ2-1	CAIRKTSYNEQFF	TGTGCCATCCGGAAGACCTCCTACAATGAGCAGTTCTTC
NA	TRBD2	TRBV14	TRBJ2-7	CASSQASTLAGDYEQYF	TGTGCCAGCAGCCAAGCTTCGACACTAGCGGGGGACTACGAGCAGTACTTC
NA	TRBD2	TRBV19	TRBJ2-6	CASSIDRGAGANVLTF	TGTGCCAGTAGTATAGATCGGGGGGCTGGGGCCAACGTCCTGACTTTC
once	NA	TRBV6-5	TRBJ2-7	CASRSYGQTYEQYF	TGTGCCAGCAGAAGTTACGGACAGACGTACGAGCAGTACTTC
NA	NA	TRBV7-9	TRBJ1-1	CASSFAPGAEAFF	TGTGCCAGCAGCTTTGCCCCTGGGGCCGAAGCTTTCTTT
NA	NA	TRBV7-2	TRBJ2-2	CASSRFGAVNTGELFF	TGTGCCAGCAGCAGGTTCGGGGCGGTGAACACCGGGGAGCTGTTTTTT
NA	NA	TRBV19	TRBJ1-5	CASTLGGEGDYSNQPQHF	TGTGCCAGTACCCTTGGGGGCGAGGGAGATTATAGCAATCAGCCCCAGCATTTT
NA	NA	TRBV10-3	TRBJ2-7	CAISELDITYEQYF	TGTGCCATCAGTGAGCTTGACATTACCTACGAGCAGTACTTC
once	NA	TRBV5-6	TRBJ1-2	CASSRHPGTTYGYTF	TGTGCCAGCAGCAGGCACCCGGGGACCACCTATGGCTACACCTTC
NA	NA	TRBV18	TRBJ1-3	CASSPPSDSGNTIYF	TGTGCCAGCTCACCACCCTCCGATTCTGGAAACACCATATATTTT